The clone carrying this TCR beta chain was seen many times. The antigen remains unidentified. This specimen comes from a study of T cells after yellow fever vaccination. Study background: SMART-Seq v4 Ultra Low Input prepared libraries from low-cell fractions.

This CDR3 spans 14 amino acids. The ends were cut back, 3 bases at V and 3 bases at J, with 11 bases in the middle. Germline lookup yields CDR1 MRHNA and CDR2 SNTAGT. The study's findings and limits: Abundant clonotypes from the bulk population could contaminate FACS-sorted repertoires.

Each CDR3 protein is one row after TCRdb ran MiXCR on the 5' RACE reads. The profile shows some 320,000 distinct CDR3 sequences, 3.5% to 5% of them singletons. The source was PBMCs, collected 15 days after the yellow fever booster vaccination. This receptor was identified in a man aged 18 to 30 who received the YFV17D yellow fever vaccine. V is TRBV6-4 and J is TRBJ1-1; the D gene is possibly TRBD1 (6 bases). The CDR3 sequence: CASSEGGEDTEAFF. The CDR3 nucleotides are TGTGCCAGCAGTGAAGGGGGGGAGGACACTGAAGCTTTCTTT.